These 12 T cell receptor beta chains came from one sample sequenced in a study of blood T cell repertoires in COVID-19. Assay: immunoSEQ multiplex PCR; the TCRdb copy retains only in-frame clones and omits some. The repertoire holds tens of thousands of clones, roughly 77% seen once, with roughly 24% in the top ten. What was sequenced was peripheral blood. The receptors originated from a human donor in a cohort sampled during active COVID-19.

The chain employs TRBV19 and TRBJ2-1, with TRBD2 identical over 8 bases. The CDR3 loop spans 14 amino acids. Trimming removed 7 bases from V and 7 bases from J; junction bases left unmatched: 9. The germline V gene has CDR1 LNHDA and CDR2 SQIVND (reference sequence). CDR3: CASIQAGERNEQFF. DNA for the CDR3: TGTGCCAGTATTCAAGCGGGAGAGCGAAATGAGCAGTTCTTC.

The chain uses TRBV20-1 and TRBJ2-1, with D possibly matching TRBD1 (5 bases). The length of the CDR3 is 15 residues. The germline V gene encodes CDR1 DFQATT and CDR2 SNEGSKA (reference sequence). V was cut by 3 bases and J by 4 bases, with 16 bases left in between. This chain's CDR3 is CSASPLGQGYNEQFF. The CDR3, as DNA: TGCAGTGCTAGTCCTCTGGGGCAGGGTTACAATGAGCAGTTCTTC.

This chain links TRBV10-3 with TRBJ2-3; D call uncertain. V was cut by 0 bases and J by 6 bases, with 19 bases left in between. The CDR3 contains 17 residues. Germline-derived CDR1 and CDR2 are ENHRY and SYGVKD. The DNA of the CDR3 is TGTGCCATCAGTGAGTCGATGTCGGCTAGTCGTTGGGATACGCAGTATTTT. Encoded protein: CAISESMSASRWDTQYF.

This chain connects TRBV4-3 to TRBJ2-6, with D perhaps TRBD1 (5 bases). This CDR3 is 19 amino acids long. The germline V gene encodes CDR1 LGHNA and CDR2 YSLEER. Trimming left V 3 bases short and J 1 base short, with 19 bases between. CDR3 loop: CASSHDPQASTSGANVLTF. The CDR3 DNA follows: TGCGCCAGCAGCCACGACCCACAGGCCAGCACTTCTGGGGCCAACGTCCTGACTTTC.

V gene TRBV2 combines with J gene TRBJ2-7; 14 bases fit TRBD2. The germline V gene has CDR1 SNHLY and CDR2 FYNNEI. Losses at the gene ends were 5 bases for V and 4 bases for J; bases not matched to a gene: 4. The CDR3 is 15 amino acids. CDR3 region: CASSTGLAGAYEQYF. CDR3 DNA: TGTGCCAGCAGTACGGGACTAGCGGGAGCATACGAGCAGTACTTC.

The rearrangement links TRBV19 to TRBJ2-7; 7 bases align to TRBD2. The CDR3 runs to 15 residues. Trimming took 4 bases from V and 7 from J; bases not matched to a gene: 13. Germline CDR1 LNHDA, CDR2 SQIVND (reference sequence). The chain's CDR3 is CASSTPGGIYEEQYF. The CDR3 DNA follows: TGTGCCAGTAGTACCCCGGGAGGAATCTACGAGGAGCAGTACTTC.

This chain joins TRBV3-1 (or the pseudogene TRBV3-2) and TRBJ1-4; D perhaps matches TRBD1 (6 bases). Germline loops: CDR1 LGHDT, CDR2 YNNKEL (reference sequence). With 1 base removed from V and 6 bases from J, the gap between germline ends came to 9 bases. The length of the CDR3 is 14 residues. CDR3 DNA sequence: TGTGCCAGCAGCCAAGGGACAGCCGATGAAAAACTGTTTTTT. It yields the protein CASSQGTADEKLFF.

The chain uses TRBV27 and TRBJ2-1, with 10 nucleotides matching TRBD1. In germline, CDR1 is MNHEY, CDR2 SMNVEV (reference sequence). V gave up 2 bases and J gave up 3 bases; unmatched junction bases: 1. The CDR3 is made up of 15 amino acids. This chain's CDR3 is CASSLRDRGYNEQFF. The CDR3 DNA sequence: TGTGCCAGCAGTTTAAGGGACAGGGGCTACAATGAGCAGTTCTTC.

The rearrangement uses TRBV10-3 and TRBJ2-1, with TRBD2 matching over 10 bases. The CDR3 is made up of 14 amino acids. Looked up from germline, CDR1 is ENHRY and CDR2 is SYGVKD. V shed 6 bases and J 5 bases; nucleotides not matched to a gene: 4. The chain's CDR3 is CAISPSGSHNEQFF. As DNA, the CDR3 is TGTGCCATCAGCCCTAGCGGGAGTCACAATGAGCAGTTCTTC.

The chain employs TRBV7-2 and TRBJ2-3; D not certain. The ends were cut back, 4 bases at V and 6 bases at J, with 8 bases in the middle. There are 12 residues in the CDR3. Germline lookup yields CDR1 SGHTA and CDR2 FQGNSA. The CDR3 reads CASSSLRDTQYF. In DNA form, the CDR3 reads TGTGCCAGCAGCTCACTCCGGGATACGCAGTATTTT.

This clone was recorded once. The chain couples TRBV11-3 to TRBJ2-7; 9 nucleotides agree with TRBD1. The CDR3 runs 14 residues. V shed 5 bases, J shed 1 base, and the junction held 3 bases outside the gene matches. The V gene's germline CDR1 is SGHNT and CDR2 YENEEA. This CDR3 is CASSPGQGSYEQYF. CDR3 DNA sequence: TGTGCCAGCAGCCCGGGACAGGGATCCTACGAGCAGTACTTC.

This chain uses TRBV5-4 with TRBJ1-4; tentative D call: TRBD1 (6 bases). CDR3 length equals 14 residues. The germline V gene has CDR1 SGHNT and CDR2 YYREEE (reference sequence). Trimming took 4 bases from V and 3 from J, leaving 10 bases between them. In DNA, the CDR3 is TGTGCCAGCAGCCGAACAGGGTCTAATGAAAAACTGTTTTTT. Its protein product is CASSRTGSNEKLFF.